This T cell receptor (beta chain) was captured in a study of control samples from healthy donors and cancer patients. Germline V gene sequence: CDR1 SGHRS, CDR2 YFSETQ. Between the trimmed V and J ends, which lost 3 bases and 2 bases, there was a span of 8 bases. This CDR3 spans 13 amino acids. Libraries were prepared by immunoSEQ multiplex PCR; TCRdb keeps only in-frame clonotypes and omits some of them. The sample records about 120,000 clones, 75% to 90% being singletons. The chain combines TRBV5-1 with TRBJ1-1; D is unresolved. Sequencing was carried out using PBMCs. This receptor was taken from a woman aged 45-65 years with colorectal cancer. The CDR3 reads CASSSDINTEAFF. CDR3 sequence (DNA): TGCGCCAGCAGCTCCGACATTAACACTGAAGCTTTCTTT. The whole variable domain, remainder taken from reference TRBV5-1 and TRBJ1-1, is KAGVTQTPRYLIKTRGQQVTLSCSPISGHRSVSWYQQTPGQGLQFLFEYFSETQRNKGNFPGRFSGRQFSNSRSEMNVSTLELGDSALYLCASSSDINTEAFFGQGTRLTVV.